This entry describes one T cell receptor beta chain. Its antigen remains unidentified. Base qualities were left out, and no much larger clone turns up one base away. The source of the sample is a study of post-analysis software for immune sequencing data (dated by TCRdb to between 2015 and 2017). Turning to the overall study: Disease courses on record covered relapsing-remitting, secondary progressive and progressive-relapsing multiple sclerosis, though some patients had no subtype annotation. A subset of samples was prepared in parallel using single-end sample barcoding, then pooled and co-amplified after Illumina adapter ligation. Patient repertoires were compared against ten to eleven previously published healthy control repertoires from donors aged roughly 6 to 28 years.

Library prep was done by PCR. Sequenced on an Illumina HiSeq 2500. Unique molecular identifiers were incorporated into TCR beta cDNA libraries to reduce PCR and sequencing biases. Per 1 to 10 million input T cells, roughly 0.5 million cDNA molecules were obtained, such that each molecule approximated one T cell. Patient libraries were prepared and sequenced with the same protocol used for the earlier healthy control dataset. Within a given batch, samples were prepared together, multiplexed and sequenced on the same HiSeq lane. The study's own analysis went as follows. MIGEC was used to process the raw barcoded reads, and molecular identifier groups with only a single read were discarded before consensus assembly and CDR3 extraction. VDJtools was used for post-analysis of the clonotype tables, with diversity normalized by down-sampling every dataset to the smallest sample size. Repertoire overlap clustering matched CDR3 amino acid but not nucleotide sequences to correct batch-related cross-sample contamination. TCRdb's own reprocessing of the public reads used fastp at Q25 and MiXCR and kept productive beta chains. Identical CDR3 proteins give one entry, which carries the most common genes and DNA. What appears here as the V and J calls and clone size reflects TCRdb's work, not the paper's. The sample yields more than 350,000 distinct CDR3 sequences; roughly 40% were counted once. The ten largest clones add up to about 7.6% of the sample.

To demonstrate the VDJtools post-analysis software, the study profiled TCR beta repertoires from the peripheral blood of about 13 young patients with multiple sclerosis. The patients with multiple sclerosis were children and adolescents between about 6 and 17 years of age. What the research found in general, with its limitations: Significantly lower normalized Chao1 diversity was found in multiple sclerosis patients than in controls, suggesting substantial peripheral T-cell clonal expansion. The multiple sclerosis patient group was slightly younger than the control group. Strong co-clustering of samples prepared in the same batch was shown by direct clustering with F measure, prompting a batch-effect correction.

Input material: blood. The TCR comes from a girl aged 2-15 years with multiple sclerosis.

The nucleotide sequence reads TGTGCCAGCAAAAAAGGAGGCACAGATACGCAGTATTTT. Its amino acids are CASKKGGTDTQYF. The sequence joins TRBV6-5 to TRBJ2-3; the D gene is not confidently resolved. Measured from the cysteine to the phenylalanine, the CDR3 is 13 residues long. Only the CDR3 DNA is retained, 39 bases long and in frame from the first base. V is clipped by 7 bases and J by 1 base, and the sequence between their germline boundaries is 9 bases long. CDR1 MNHEY and CDR2 SVGAGI are derived from the germline V gene.